One and the same sample provided the 20 T cell receptor beta chains below, sequenced in a study of T cell changes during pregnancy in multiple sclerosis. Sequenced by immunoSEQ multiplex PCR; TCRdb stores in-frame clones only, minus some. The table lists around 59,000 clones, 91% of them singletons. Material: CD4+ T cells from peripheral blood mononuclear cells, obtained in the first trimester of pregnancy. These receptors were obtained from a female donor with multiple sclerosis, enrolled in a pregnancy study.

The genes are TRBV25-1 and TRBJ1-1, with TRBD1 matching 8 bases. From germline, CDR1 is MGHDK and CDR2 SYGVNS. Trimming at V came to 4 bases and at J to 4 bases, leaving 2 bases not matched to a gene. The CDR3 loop spans 13 amino acids. CDR3 bases: TGTGCCAGCAGTGTTACAGGGGGCACTGAAGCTTTCTTT. Translating gives CASSVTGGTEAFF.

The chain uses TRBV6-5 and TRBJ1-2; D remains unclear. This CDR3 is 15 amino acids long. Germline CDR1 MNHEY, CDR2 SVGAGI. V lost 2 bases to trimming and J lost 6 bases, with 16 bases between them. The CDR3 region is CASSYRPSMGDGYTF. The CDR3 bases are TGTGCCAGCAGTTACCGGCCGAGCATGGGCGATGGCTACACCTTC.

This clone was seen a few times. The chain combines TRBV9 with TRBJ1-4; 10 nucleotides agree with TRBD1. This CDR3 spans 15 amino acids. V shed 2 bases and J 4 bases; nucleotides not matched to a gene: 2. Germline V gene data show CDR1 as SGDLS and CDR2 as YYNGEE. CDR3 sequence (DNA): TGTGCCAGCAGCGTGGGGACAGGGGTTAATGAAAAACTGTTTTTT. This translates into CASSVGTGVNEKLFF.

This chain uses TRBV6-1 with TRBJ1-1; D may be TRBD1 (6 bases). Germline V gene lookup returns CDR1 MNHNS and CDR2 SASEGT. The CDR3 totals 13 residues. Trimming removed 6 bases from V and 8 bases from J, with 16 bases in between. The DNA for the CDR3 is TGTGCCAGCAGCGATACTCACAGGGAGGAAGCTTTCTTT. This translates into CASSDTHREEAFF.

The chain couples TRBV6-1 to TRBJ1-5, with D uncertain. The CDR3 totals 14 residues. Germline V gene lookup returns CDR1 MNHNS and CDR2 SASEGT. Trimming pared 6 bases from V and 3 bases from J, leaving 12 bases between. DNA of the CDR3: TGTGCCAGCAGGCGGAGCGGGTCCAATCAGCCCCAGCATTTT. Protein product: CASRRSGSNQPQHF.

The chain uses TRBV7-9 and TRBJ1-1; tentative D call: TRBD1 (5 bases). V was cut by 0 bases and J by 3 bases, with 17 bases left in between. Germline V gene sequence: CDR1 SEHNR, CDR2 FQNEAQ (reference sequence). The CDR3 is 17 amino acids. This CDR3 reads CASSLARGIRTDTEAFF. The DNA for the CDR3 is TGTGCCAGCAGCTTAGCTCGGGGGATACGAACGGACACTGAAGCTTTCTTT.

In DNA form, the CDR3 reads TGTGCCAGCAGTTACTCGTCAGGGGGAGGCTACACCTTC. This translates into CASSYSSGGGYTF. This chain joins TRBV6-5 and TRBJ1-2; TRBD1 matches at 7 bases. The germline V gene has CDR1 MNHEY and CDR2 SVGAGI. The CDR3 spans 13 residues. After removal of 0 bases from V and 8 bases from J, the junction contained 3 bases not matched to a gene.

V gene TRBV6-1 combines with J gene TRBJ2-2, with D perhaps matching TRBD1 (5 bases). The CDR3 is made up of 15 amino acids. Germline loops: CDR1 MNHNS, CDR2 SASEGT. V was cut by 2 bases and J by 7 bases, with 14 bases left in between. The CDR3 DNA is TGTGCCAGCAGTGAAATGGCAGGGAAGGTCGGGGAGCTGTTTTTT. It yields the protein CASSEMAGKVGELFF.

This chain uses TRBV2 with TRBJ1-4; D is perhaps TRBD1 (5 bases). The CDR3 totals 14 residues. V was trimmed by 10 bases and J by 0 bases, leaving 12 bases between them. Germline CDR1 SNHLY, CDR2 FYNNEI. As DNA, the CDR3 is TGTGCCATGCGAACGGGGGCAACTAATGAAAAACTGTTTTTT. Translation: CAMRTGATNEKLFF.

DNA for the CDR3: TGTGCCAGCAGCTTAACCCCCGGGGCCTACGAGCAGTACTTC. Residues: CASSLTPGAYEQYF. This rearrangement joins TRBV7-2 to TRBJ2-7; a weak D match, TRBD2 (5 bases). V was pared by 2 bases and J by 2 bases, with 10 bases between. Germline values: CDR1 SGHTA, CDR2 FQGNSA. The CDR3 contains 14 residues.

This chain links TRBV13 with TRBJ1-1, with TRBD1 matching over 7 bases. V lost 2 bases and J lost 4; bases outside the gene matches: 7. The CDR3 extends over 15 amino acids. Per germline, CDR1 PRHDT and CDR2 FYEKMQ (reference sequence). The DNA of the CDR3 is TGTGCCAGCAGCTTATTGGCAGGGGGGAGCACTGAAGCTTTCTTT. It codes for CASSLLAGGSTEAFF.

The J gene is TRBJ2-3, the V gene TRBV7-2; TRBD2 matches at 16 bases. CDR3 length equals 14 residues. Germline values: CDR1 SGHTA, CDR2 FQGNSA. The junction had 2 bases not matched to a gene; V was cut back by 5 bases and J by 9 bases. CDR3 region: CASSQGLAGGTQYF. As DNA, the CDR3 is TGTGCCAGCAGCCAGGGACTAGCGGGGGGGACGCAGTATTTT.

The rearrangement joins TRBV7-3 to TRBJ2-2; 9 bases agree with TRBD2. The CDR3 spans 17 residues. The V segment lost 3 bases and the J segment 0 bases; nucleotides outside the gene matches: 5. Per germline, CDR1 SGHTA and CDR2 FQGTGA. The CDR3: CASSFAGGRPNTGELFF. In DNA form, the CDR3 reads TGTGCCAGCAGCTTTGCGGGGGGGAGGCCGAACACCGGGGAGCTGTTTTTT.

This clone occurred once. The chain carries TRBV29-1 and TRBJ2-5, with a possible D match to TRBD1 (6 bases). V lost 3 bases, J lost 5 bases, and 13 bases lay in between. This CDR3 is built from 13 residues. Germline CDR1 is SQVTM and CDR2 is ANQGSEA. CDR3: CSVDRGKGETQYF. The CDR3 DNA reads TGCAGCGTTGACAGGGGAAAGGGGGAGACCCAGTACTTC. The variable domain in full, with the rest retrieved from reference TRBV29-1 and TRBJ2-5, is SAVISQKPSRDICQRGTSLTIQCQVDSQVTMMFWYRQQPGQSLTLIATANQGSEATYESGFVIDKFPISRPNLTFSTLTVSNMSPEDSSIYLCSVDRGKGETQYFGPGTRLLVL.

This rearrangement joins TRBV5-1 to TRBJ2-1; the match to TRBD2 covers 7 bases. Trimming at V came to 5 bases and at J to 7 bases, leaving 12 bases not matched to a gene. There are 15 residues in the CDR3. Per the germline V gene, CDR1 is SGHRS and CDR2 is YFSETQ. Here the CDR3 reads CASSLTSSNWNEQFF. Here the CDR3 DNA reads TGCGCCAGCAGTTTGACTAGCTCTAACTGGAATGAGCAGTTCTTC.

This clone has just one count. This sequence joins TRBV6-6 and TRBJ1-5, with D maybe TRBD1 (6 bases). CDR1 and CDR2 from the germline V gene are MNHNY and SVGAGI (reference sequence). Trimming took 4 bases from V and 3 from J, leaving 10 bases between them. This CDR3 has 14 amino acids. For the CDR3, the DNA is TGTGCCAGCAGTTCGACAGGACCCAATCAGCCCCAGCATTTT. It yields the protein CASSSTGPNQPQHF.

The J gene is TRBJ2-2, the V gene TRBV15; the match to TRBD1 covers 7 bases. The V gene end was trimmed by 5 bases and the J gene end by 1 base; junction bases not matched to a gene: 13. The CDR3 loop spans 18 amino acids. Germline CDR1 reads LNHNV; CDR2 reads YYDKDF (reference sequence). CDR3 region: CATSLEGAGRMNTGELFF. CDR3 coding DNA: TGTGCCACCAGCCTAGAGGGGGCAGGACGAATGAACACCGGGGAGCTGTTTTTT.

The V gene is TRBV4-3, the J gene TRBJ1-2; the match to TRBD1 covers 9 bases. Looked up from germline, CDR1 is LGHNA and CDR2 is YSLEER. There are 15 residues in the CDR3. Trimming took 3 bases from V and 0 from J; bases not matched to a gene: 2. The chain's CDR3 is CASSQGQGTNYGYTF. The CDR3 nucleotides are TGCGCCAGCAGCCAGGGACAGGGCACTAACTATGGCTACACCTTC.

The chain joins TRBV10-1 to TRBJ1-5; 7 bases map to TRBD1. The CDR3 sequence is 13 residues long. V shed 9 bases, J shed 5 bases, and the junction held 7 bases outside the gene matches. Germline loops: CDR1 WNHNN, CDR2 SYGVQD (reference sequence). The CDR3 region is CARPGTVDQPQHF. CDR3 nucleotides: TGCGCCAGGCCTGGGACAGTCGATCAGCCCCAGCATTTT.

This clone was detected once. CDR3: CASSQGGGAAEQYF. In DNA, the CDR3 is TGTGCCAGCAGCCAAGGAGGGGGCGCGGCCGAGCAGTACTTC. The chain couples TRBV14 to TRBJ2-7, with TRBD1 matching 7 bases. The germline V gene has CDR1 SGHDN and CDR2 FVKESK. This CDR3 is built from 14 residues. V shed 1 base, J shed 6 bases, and the junction held 6 bases outside the gene matches.